This T cell receptor beta chain appears in the sequencing data of a study of shared clonotypes between healthy human individuals. Study in general: Donors had three CD4 naive, three CD4 memory, two CD8 naive and one CD8 memory plate apiece.

CDR3 length equals 16 residues. Germline CDR1 is KGHSH and CDR2 is LQKENI. Between the trimmed V and J ends, which lost 4 bases and 2 bases, there was a span of 18 bases. Measured with immunoSEQ multiplex PCR; TCRdb has only the in-frame clones, and not every one. Of roughly 2,500,000 clones in the sample, over 85% were seen once. Sequencing was performed on naive CD4+ T cells from PBMCs. The subset: CD45RA+ positively selected. The source of this sequence is a man in his late teens or twenties in good health. Some clones in this sample may be carry-over from other donors' samples. The rearrangement uses TRBV18 and TRBJ2-7; D tentatively fits TRBD1 or TRBD2 (5 bases each). The CDR3 bases are TGTGCCAGCTCACTGTTGGATCAGGGAGATCCCTACGAGCAGTACTTC. Its translation: CASSLLDQGDPYEQYF. Full variable domain (rest looked up from reference TRBV18 and TRBJ2-7): NAGVMQNPRHLVRRRGQEARLRCSPMKGHSHVYWYRQLPEEGLKFMVYLQKENIIDESGMPKERFSAEFPKEGPSILRIQQVVRGDSAAYFCASSLLDQGDPYEQYFGPGTRLTVT.